What follows describes a single T cell receptor (beta chain). Its target is not known. This sample was included in a study of shared clonotypes between healthy human individuals. Study-wide results and limits: Represented diversity, genetic and exposure-history alike, was limited by few donors.

Replicate PCRs for sorted subsets used roughly 200 ng DNA; this equaled about 30,000 T cell genomes. TCRdb keeps only in-frame clones here, not all; method: immunoSEQ multiplex PCR. The profile covers approximately 600,000 clones, with around 95% appearing a single time and around 0.11% taken by the ten largest. The CDR3 runs to 16 residues. J gave up 3 bases and V 5 bases, and 13 bases lay outside the gene matches. The germline gives CDR1 SGHDT, CDR2 YYEEEE. CD8 cells regarded as naive lacked CD45RO, were positively chosen for CCR7, and omitted terminally differentiated effector memory CD45RA+ cells. The donors, all of them Caucasian adults, lived in Nashville, Tennessee.

The chain joins TRBV5-6 to TRBJ2-7, with TRBD1 matching over 8 bases. The material sequenced was naive CD8+ T cells sorted from blood. The TCR was taken from a woman younger than 45 in good health. The CDR3 region has the DNA TGTGCCAGCAGTCGCCGGGCAGGGGGCGCTTACTACGAGCAGTACTTC. This gives the protein CASSRRAGGAYYEQYF.